A single sample gave rise to the 7 T cell receptor beta chains below, sequenced in a study of OX40 agonist ivuxolimab in advanced cancers. Repertoires were generated with immunoSEQ multiplex PCR, while TCRdb's copy carries only in-frame clones and drops some. The sample contains about 55,000 clones, 60% to 80% of which appear only once. The sequences come from CD4+ or CD8+ T cells sorted from blood, collected in a trial of the OX40 agonist ivuxolimab. These receptors were taken from an adult with an advanced solid tumor such as melanoma, head and neck, liver or kidney cancer.

The J gene is TRBJ1-1, the V gene TRBV2; no firm D call. The V gene lost 5 bases and the J gene lost 8 bases, with 12 bases spanning the gap. The germline CDR1 and CDR2 sequences are SNHLY and FYNNEI. The CDR3 loop spans 12 amino acids. The CDR3 sequence: CASSPGWIEAFF. CDR3 sequence (DNA): TGTGCCAGCAGTCCGGGCTGGATCGAAGCTTTCTTT.

This clone is a singleton in its sample. This chain links TRBV6-1 with TRBJ1-2; no clear D. From germline, CDR1 is MNHNS and CDR2 SASEGT. CDR3 length: 13 residues. Trimming removed 6 bases at V and 0 bases at J, with 8 bases between. The CDR3, as DNA: TGTGCCAGCAGAATCGCCTCTAACTATGGCTACACCTTC. Translating it yields CASRIASNYGYTF.

The rearrangement joins TRBV7-9 to TRBJ2-1; possibly TRBD2 for D (6 bases). The CDR3 covers 13 residues. Trimming took 10 bases from V and 1 from J, leaving 11 bases between them. Per germline, CDR1 SEHNR and CDR2 FQNEAQ (reference sequence). CDR3 DNA: TGTGCCACCTCGGCGGGGTCCTACAATGAGCAGTTCTTC. Its translation is CATSAGSYNEQFF.

This chain joins TRBV7-9 and TRBJ2-2; 11 bases match TRBD2. Germline CDR1 SEHNR, CDR2 FQNEAQ (reference sequence). V was clipped by 2 bases and J by 0 bases; unmatched bases: 5. CDR3 size: 18 residues. CDR3 bases: TGTGCCAGCAGCTTACGACTAGCGGGGTTCGCGAACACCGGGGAGCTGTTTTTT. Protein: CASSLRLAGFANTGELFF.

The chain joins TRBV2 to TRBJ2-2; D uncertain. Germline values: CDR1 SNHLY, CDR2 FYNNEI. Deletions cut 8 bases from V and 9 bases from J, with 16 bases between. This CDR3 is built from 13 residues. The CDR3 DNA sequence: TGTGCCAGCTCGAGATCTCAGATCTGGGAGCTGTTTTTT. This gives the protein CASSRSQIWELFF.

The count of this clone is one. The V call is TRBV6-6, the J call TRBJ1-3; 9 positions match TRBD1. Germline values: CDR1 MNHNY, CDR2 SVGAGI (reference sequence). Trimming removed 6 bases from V and 5 bases from J; junction bases left unmatched: 5. The CDR3 consists of 14 residues. CDR3: CASSPGQGRNTIYF. The DNA of the CDR3 is TGTGCCAGCAGCCCCGGACAGGGGAGAAACACCATATATTTT.

CDR3 bases: TGTGCCAGCAGCCCGGACACCCTCTCCTACAATGAGCAGTTCTTC. Its protein product is CASSPDTLSYNEQFF. This rearrangement joins TRBV5-8 to TRBJ2-1; D possibly corresponds to TRBD1 (5 bases). The V and J ends lost 4 bases and 0 bases respectively, with 11 bases between them. The CDR3 is 15 amino acids. CDR1 is SGHTS, CDR2 YDEGEE, per germline.